One sample yielded the 20 T cell receptor beta chains listed below, sequenced in a study of beta chain features in type 1 diabetes. Study-level results: TCRB CDR3s were moderately but significantly shorter in Type 1 diabetes patients in all four CD4+ subsets.

Antigens for these TCRs are unknown. Expressed TCRB transcripts were sequenced after all isolated RNA was converted to cDNA. Repertoires were generated with immunoSEQ multiplex PCR, while TCRdb's copy carries only in-frame clones and drops some. The sample carries about 280,000 clones, roughly 15% recorded once. Material: naive CD4+ T cells from blood. These receptor sequences come from a man aged 18 to 35 with type 1 diabetes.

As for this clone: Other DNA sequences in this sample translate to the same CDR3. V gene TRBV29-1 combines with J gene TRBJ1-1, with D uncertain. There are 13 residues in the CDR3. Germline assignment: CDR1 SQVTM and CDR2 ANQGSEA. Trimming removed 4 bases from V and 0 bases from J, with 9 bases in between. The CDR3 here is CSVAGQLNTEAFF. CDR3 sequence (DNA): TGCAGCGTTGCTGGGCAGCTGAACACTGAAGCTTTCTTT.

This clone was counted only a few times. This chain uses TRBV9 with TRBJ2-3; 8 nucleotides line up with TRBD2. The trim removed 5 bases at V and 2 bases at J, leaving 4 bases unmatched. Germline CDR1 is SGDLS and CDR2 is YYNGEE. This CDR3 is built from 14 residues. For the CDR3, the DNA is TGTGCCAGCAGTTTGACTAGCGTCACAGATACGCAGTATTTT. Translated, it gives CASSLTSVTDTQYF.

This clone occurred once. V is TRBV6-5 and J is TRBJ1-1, with TRBD1 as a possible D gene (6 bases). This CDR3 is 13 amino acids long. Germline CDR1 MNHEY, CDR2 SVGAGI. With 7 bases removed from V and 4 bases from J, the gap between germline ends came to 13 bases. The CDR3 loop reads CASTRGASTEAFF. The CDR3, as DNA: TGTGCCAGCACTCGGGGGGCCAGCACTGAAGCTTTCTTT.

The chain links TRBV30 to TRBJ2-5; 7 bases are shared with TRBD1. CDR1 and CDR2 from the germline V gene are GTSNPN and SVGIG (reference sequence). Trimming at V came to 5 bases and at J to 3 bases, leaving 3 bases not matched to a gene. The CDR3 contains 12 residues. The CDR3 reads CAWGQVKETQYF. The CDR3 DNA reads TGTGCCTGGGGACAGGTGAAAGAGACCCAGTACTTC.

This clone was detected only a few times. The CDR3 loop is CASSTGAEAFF. DNA of the CDR3: TGTGCCAGCAGCACAGGTGCCGAAGCTTTCTTT. The chain has TRBV21-1 and TRBJ1-1; the DNA was not used to check the table's D call, TRBD1. TRBV21-1 is tagged as a pseudogene. This CDR3 region has 11 residues.

This clone was found a few times. This chain connects TRBV13 to TRBJ2-5; D perhaps matches TRBD2 (6 bases). V gave up 0 bases and J gave up 5 bases, with 16 bases separating them. This CDR3 has 16 residues. The V gene's germline CDR1 is PRHDT and CDR2 FYEKMQ (reference sequence). This CDR3 reads CASSLGLRLAPETQYF. The CDR3 DNA sequence: TGTGCCAGCAGCTTAGGCCTTCGTCTAGCGCCGGAGACCCAGTACTTC.

In its sample, this clone was seen a few times. This chain uses TRBV9 with TRBJ2-7; 9 bases are shared with TRBD1. The CDR3 length is 15 residues. J was trimmed by 3 bases and V by 3 bases; bases with no gene match: 7. CDR1 is SGDLS and CDR2 is YYNGEE in the germline V gene. CDR3 in DNA: TGTGCCAGCAGCGCGGGGGACAGGGAGTTCTACGAGCAGTACTTC. Translating gives CASSAGDREFYEQYF.

V is TRBV7-2 and J is TRBJ2-1, with TRBD2 matching over 10 bases. Trimming removed 3 bases from V and 3 bases from J; junction bases left unmatched: 2. The CDR3 consists of 15 residues. Per germline, CDR1 SGHTA and CDR2 FQGNSA. The CDR3 protein is CASSFRTSGYNEQFF. DNA of the CDR3: TGTGCCAGCAGCTTTCGGACTAGCGGCTACAATGAGCAGTTCTTC.

This clone was found a few times. This chain uses TRBV5-1 with TRBJ2-1, with D perhaps TRBD2 (6 bases). Germline V gives CDR1 SGHRS, CDR2 YFSETQ. The CDR3 spans 14 residues. Trimming removed 0 bases at V and 9 bases at J, with 13 bases between. DNA of the CDR3: TGCGCCAGCAGCTTGGTTGGGGGGAACGGTGAGCAGTTCTTC. It codes for CASSLVGGNGEQFF. The complete variable domain, with remaining parts taken from reference TRBV5-1 and TRBJ2-1, reads KAGVTQTPRYLIKTRGQQVTLSCSPISGHRSVSWYQQTPGQGLQFLFEYFSETQRNKGNFPGRFSGRQFSNSRSEMNVSTLELGDSALYLCASSLVGGNGEQFFGPGTRLTVL.

This clone was observed a handful of times. CDR3 region: CASSWAGNTYEQYF. CDR3 nucleotides: TGCGCCAGCAGCTGGGCCGGGAATACCTACGAGCAGTACTTC. The chain employs TRBV5-1 and TRBJ2-7, with D possibly being TRBD2 (5 bases). This CDR3 has 14 amino acids. CDR1 is SGHRS and CDR2 is YFSETQ in the germline V gene. Trimming removed 3 bases from V and 2 bases from J, with 12 bases in between.

Only a few counts were recorded for this clone. The chain carries TRBV4-3 and TRBJ2-7; TRBD1 is a possible D gene (5 bases). CDR1 is LGHNA, CDR2 YSLEER, per germline. V was pared by 0 bases and J by 2 bases, with 14 bases between. The CDR3 extends over 16 amino acids. This chain's CDR3 is CASSQDRTGWAYEQYF. In DNA form, the CDR3 reads TGCGCCAGCAGCCAAGATAGAACAGGATGGGCCTACGAGCAGTACTTC.

This clone has just a few counts. V and J are TRBV21-1 and TRBJ2-3; the table's D call, TRBD2, has no DNA check behind it. TRBV21-1 is termed a pseudogene. This CDR3 has 16 residues. CDR3 in DNA: TGTGCCAGCAGCAAAGTAACTAGCGGACGCACAGATACGCAGTATTTT. Residues: CASSKVTSGRTDTQYF.

The chain recombines TRBV19 with TRBJ2-2; tentative D call: TRBD2 (5 bases). The germline V gene has CDR1 LNHDA and CDR2 SQIVND (reference sequence). This CDR3 is 15 amino acids long. V gave up 7 bases and J gave up 4 bases, with 16 bases separating them. In DNA form, the CDR3 reads TGTGCCAGTAAGAGTCAACGGGAAGTCACCGGGGAGCTGTTTTTT. Protein product: CASKSQREVTGELFF.

This clone has just a few counts. CDR3 in amino acids: CASSTTGTAYEQYF. In DNA, the CDR3 is TGTGCCAGTAGTACAACAGGGACGGCCTACGAGCAGTACTTC. This sequence joins TRBV19 and TRBJ2-7, with D perhaps TRBD1 (6 bases). CDR1 is LNHDA, CDR2 SQIVND, per germline (reference sequence). Trimming shortened V by 4 bases and J by 2 bases, and 12 bases separated the two germline ends. The CDR3 has 14 amino acids.

The genes are TRBV13 and TRBJ2-5; TRBD1 might be the D (6 bases). The germline V and J ends were trimmed by 5 bases and 4 bases, with 11 bases remaining between them. The length of the CDR3 is 13 residues. Germline V gene data show CDR1 as PRHDT and CDR2 as FYEKMQ (reference sequence). CDR3: CASSRQERETQYF. The CDR3 region has the DNA TGTGCCAGCAGCCGACAGGAGCGAGAGACCCAGTACTTC.

V gene TRBV7-2 combines with J gene TRBJ1-2; 7 bases fit TRBD1. Trimming at V came to 4 bases and at J to 6 bases, leaving 2 bases not matched to a gene. This CDR3 has 12 residues. Germline loops: CDR1 SGHTA, CDR2 FQGNSA. For the CDR3, the DNA is TGTGCCAGCAGCTCAGGGGGAAATGGCTACACCTTC. Its protein is CASSSGGNGYTF.

This clone has more than one count but fewer than ten. The CDR3 here is CASSTSTALAKNIQYF. The CDR3 DNA sequence: TGTGCCAGCAGCACCTCGACAGCGCTAGCCAAAAACATTCAGTACTTC. The genes are TRBV7-2 and TRBJ2-4; D is possibly TRBD1 (5 bases). Per the germline V gene, CDR1 is SGHTA and CDR2 is FQGNSA. V dropped 5 bases and J dropped 0 bases, with 14 bases sitting between them. The CDR3 has 16 residues.

The chain couples TRBV27 to TRBJ2-7; maybe TRBD2 (5 bases). Germline CDR1 and CDR2: MNHEY and SMNVEV (reference sequence). CDR3 length: 12 amino acids. Trimming stripped 6 bases from V and 3 bases from J, with 9 bases between. The CDR3 coding sequence is TGTGCCAGCAGCCACGAGGGCTACGAGCAGTACTTC. Translating it yields CASSHEGYEQYF.

This clone was seen a single time. The rearrangement uses TRBV2 and TRBJ1-5; D might be TRBD1 (6 bases). The CDR3 is 15 amino acids. The V gene's germline CDR1 is SNHLY and CDR2 FYNNEI. Between the trimmed V and J ends, which lost 11 bases and 9 bases, there was a span of 26 bases. The CDR3: CASNRDRWTNGPQHF. The CDR3 nucleotides read TGTGCCTCCAACCGAGACAGGTGGACCAATGGGCCCCAGCATTTT.

This sequence joins TRBV30 and TRBJ2-2; TRBD2 might be the D (7 bases). Trimming stripped 5 bases from V and 5 bases from J, with 12 bases between. CDR3 length: 13 residues. The germline CDR1 and CDR2 sequences are GTSNPN and SVGIG (reference sequence). CDR3 nucleotides: TGTGCCTGGCGGGGGGCGGGAACCGGGGAGCTGTTTTTT. It yields the protein CAWRGAGTGELFF.